What follows describes a single T cell receptor (beta chain). This record belongs to a study of blood T cell repertoires in COVID-19. Study summary: Donors in the United States, Italy and Spain gave samples during acute or convalescent COVID-19. T cells, B-cell-depleted T cells, or PBMCs provided the cDNA or gDNA that served as material.

With 7 bases clipped from V and 4 bases from J, the junction kept 16 bases outside the gene matches. The germline gives CDR1 SNHLY, CDR2 FYNNEI. This CDR3 is built from 18 residues. Using immunoSEQ multiplex PCR, the repertoire was profiled, and TCRdb retains in-frame clones only, with some absent. The table records about 250,000 clones, approximately 90% of them present only once. Membership in each cohort depended on participant-reported clinical history. This clonotype originated in a woman in her twenties or thirties with acute COVID-19. The chain links TRBV2 to TRBJ2-1; 10 bases are shared with TRBD1. The sequencing sample was made of PBMCs or T cells enriched from blood (not recorded which). DNA of the CDR3: TGTGCCAGCACCCAGCCCAAAGCGACAGGGGGCGCGTACAATGAGCAGTTCTTC. This sequence encodes CASTQPKATGGAYNEQFF.